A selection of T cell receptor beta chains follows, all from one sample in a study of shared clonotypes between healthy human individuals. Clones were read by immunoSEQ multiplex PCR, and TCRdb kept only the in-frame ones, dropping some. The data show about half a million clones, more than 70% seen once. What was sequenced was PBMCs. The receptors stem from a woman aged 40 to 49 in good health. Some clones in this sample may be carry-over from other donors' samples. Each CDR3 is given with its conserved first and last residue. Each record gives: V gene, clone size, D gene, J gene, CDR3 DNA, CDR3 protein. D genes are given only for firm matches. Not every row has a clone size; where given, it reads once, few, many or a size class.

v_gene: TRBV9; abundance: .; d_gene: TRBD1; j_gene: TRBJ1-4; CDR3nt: TGTGCCAGCAGCGTAGGACAGGGAGGAGGAGAAAAACTGTTTTTT; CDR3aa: CASSVGQGGGEKLFF
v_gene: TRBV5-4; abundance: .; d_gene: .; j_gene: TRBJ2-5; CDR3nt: TGTGCCAGCAGCTTGTATGGGAGACCAATACAAGAGACCCAGTACTTC; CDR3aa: CASSLYGRPIQETQYF
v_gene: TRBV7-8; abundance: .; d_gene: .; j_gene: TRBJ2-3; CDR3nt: TGTGCCAGCAGCTCGCAGGGGACCACAGATACGCAGTATTTT; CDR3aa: CASSSQGTTDTQYF
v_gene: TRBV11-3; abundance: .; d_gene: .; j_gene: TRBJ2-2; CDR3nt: TGTGCCAGCAGCCACAGCCCGGTCACCGGGGAGCTGTTTTTT; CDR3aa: CASSHSPVTGELFF
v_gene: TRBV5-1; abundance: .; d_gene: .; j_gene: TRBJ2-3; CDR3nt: TGCGCCAGCAGCTTGGCTACCATCGATACGCAGTATTTT; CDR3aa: CASSLATIDTQYF
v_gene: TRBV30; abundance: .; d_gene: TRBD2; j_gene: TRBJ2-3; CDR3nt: TGTGCCTGGAGTAAGGGGCTAGCGGGAGTGGATACGCAGTATTTT; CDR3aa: CAWSKGLAGVDTQYF
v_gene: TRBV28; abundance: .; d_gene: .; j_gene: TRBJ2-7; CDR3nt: TGTGCCAGCAGCCCAGGGGGGGGTTACGAGCAGTACTTC; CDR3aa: CASSPGGGYEQYF
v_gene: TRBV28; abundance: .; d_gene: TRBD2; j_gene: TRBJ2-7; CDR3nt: TGTGCCAGCAGATCTACGGGACTAGCGGGGGAGCAGTACTTC; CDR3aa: CASRSTGLAGEQYF
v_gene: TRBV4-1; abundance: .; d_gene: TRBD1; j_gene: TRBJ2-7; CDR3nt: TGCGCCAGCAGCCCAGGACAGGGGGTTGTTTACGAGCAGTACTTC; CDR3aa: CASSPGQGVVYEQYF
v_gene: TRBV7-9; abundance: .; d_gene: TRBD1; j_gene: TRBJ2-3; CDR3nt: TGTGCCACCCACAGGGGGCTCGGCACAGATACGCAGTATTTT; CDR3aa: CATHRGLGTDTQYF
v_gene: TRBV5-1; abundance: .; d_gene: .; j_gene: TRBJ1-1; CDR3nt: TGCGCCAGCAGCTTGCAACCCTTGAACACTGAAGCTTTCTTT; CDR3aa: CASSLQPLNTEAFF
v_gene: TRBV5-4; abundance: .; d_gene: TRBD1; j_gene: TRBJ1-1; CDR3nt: TGTGCCAGCAGCTGGGACAGGGAGGGCACTGAAGCTTTCTTT; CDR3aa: CASSWDREGTEAFF
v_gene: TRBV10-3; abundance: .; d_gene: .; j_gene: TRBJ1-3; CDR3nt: TGTGCCATCGCCCGCCCGGACTCGTACAACACCATATATTTT; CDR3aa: CAIARPDSYNTIYF
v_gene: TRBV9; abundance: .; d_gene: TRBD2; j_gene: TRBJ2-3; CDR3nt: TGTGCCAGCAGCGTCAGCGGGAGGGGTAGCACAGATACGCAGTATTTT; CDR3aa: CASSVSGRGSTDTQYF
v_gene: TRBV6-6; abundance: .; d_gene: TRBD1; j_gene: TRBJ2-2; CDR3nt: TGTGCCGCACGGACAGGGATCCCCGGGGAGCTGTTTTTT; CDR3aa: CAARTGIPGELFF
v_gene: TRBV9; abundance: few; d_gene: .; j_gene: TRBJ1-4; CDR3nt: TGTGCCAGCAGCGGCGAGGGGGTATGTAATGAAAAACTGTTTTTT; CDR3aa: CASSGEGVCNEKLFF
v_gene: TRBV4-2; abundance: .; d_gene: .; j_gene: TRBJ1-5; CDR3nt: TGTGCCAGCAGCGCCCGGGACGGGAATCAGCCCCAGCATTTT; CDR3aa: CASSARDGNQPQHF
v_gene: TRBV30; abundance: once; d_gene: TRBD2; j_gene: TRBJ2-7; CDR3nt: TGTGCCTGGAGTAGGGCTAGCGGGAGTACTAGGAGGGAGCAGTACTTC; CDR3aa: CAWSRASGSTRREQYF
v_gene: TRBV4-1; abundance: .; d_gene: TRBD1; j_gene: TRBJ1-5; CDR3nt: TGCGCCAGCAGCCGGACAGGGGGCCCTAATCAGCCCCAGCATTTT; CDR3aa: CASSRTGGPNQPQHF
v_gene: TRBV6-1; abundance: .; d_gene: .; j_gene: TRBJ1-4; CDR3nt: TGTGCCAGCAGTGAAGGAGGATTTCTTGAAAAACTGTTTTTT; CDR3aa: CASSEGGFLEKLFF
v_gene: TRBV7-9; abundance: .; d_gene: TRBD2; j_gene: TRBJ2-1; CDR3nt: TGTGCCAGCAGCCTGGGACTAGCTAGTGAGCAGTTCTTC; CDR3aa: CASSLGLASEQFF
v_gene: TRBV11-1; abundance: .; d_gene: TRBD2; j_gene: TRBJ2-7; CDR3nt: TGTGCCAGCAGCTCAGGACTAGCGGGCCACTACGAGCAGTACTTC; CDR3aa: CASSSGLAGHYEQYF
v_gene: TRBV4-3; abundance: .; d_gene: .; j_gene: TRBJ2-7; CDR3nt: TGCGCCAGCAGCCAAGAAAGCACCCCTAGCGTGCAGTACTTC; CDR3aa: CASSQESTPSVQYF